What follows are 16 T cell receptor beta chains derived from one specimen sequenced in a study of blood T cell repertoires in COVID-19 (dated by TCRdb to the early 2020s). Libraries were made using the immunoSEQ multiplex PCR assay. The immuneACCESS repertoire file appears here via TCRdb, limited to in-frame rearrangements. These files lack a portion of the clones; in checked studies, under half of the deficit traces to unresolved V genes, and the cause of the others is not known. The sample table records about 430,000 clones; 70% to 90% of these occur just once. The ten largest clones take up approximately 1.5% of the sample. The source material was PBMCs or T cells enriched from blood (not recorded which). These receptors were collected from a woman younger than 35 who had been exposed to COVID-19.

This chain links TRBV4-3 with TRBJ2-3, with 15 bases identical to TRBD2. From germline, CDR1 is LGHNA and CDR2 YSLEER. This CDR3 has 19 residues. Trimming at V came to 0 bases and at J to 1 base, leaving 5 bases not matched to a gene. As DNA, the CDR3 is TGCGCCAGCAGCCAAGAATTGGGACTAGCGGGGGGTCGCACAGATACGCAGTATTTT. It specifies CASSQELGLAGGRTDTQYF.

The rearrangement joins TRBV29-1 to TRBJ2-7; TRBD1 matches at 8 bases. The germline CDR1 and CDR2 sequences are SQVTM and ANQGSEA. V was clipped by 5 bases and J by 4 bases; unmatched bases: 13. CDR3 size: 15 residues. CDR3 loop: CSVKPGTGVGYEQYF. The CDR3 DNA reads TGCAGCGTTAAACCTGGGACAGGAGTCGGTTACGAGCAGTACTTC.

The chain has TRBV4-2 and TRBJ1-2; D not certain. Between the trimmed V and J ends, which lost 5 bases and 3 bases, there was a span of 7 bases. Germline loops: CDR1 LGHNA, CDR2 YNFKEQ. The CDR3 length is 12 residues. CDR3 sequence (DNA): TGTGCCAGCAGCTCCAGGTACTATGGCTACACCTTC. It yields the protein CASSSRYYGYTF.

The chain carries TRBV7-2 and TRBJ2-2; 14 nucleotides match TRBD2. The CDR3 is 18 amino acids. Germline V gene data show CDR1 as SGHTA and CDR2 as FQGNSA. V was clipped by 5 bases and J by 4 bases; unmatched bases: 9. The CDR3 DNA is TGTGCCAGCAGCCCCCGCCCGGGGACTAGCGGGAGCACCGGGGAGCTGTTTTTT. Encoded protein: CASSPRPGTSGSTGELFF.

V usage is TRBV7-6 and J usage is TRBJ1-4; possible D gene TRBD1, 6 bases. V lost 1 base and J lost 4, with 10 bases in between. CDR1 SGHVS and CDR2 FNYEAQ come from the germline V gene. The CDR3 is 15 residues long. The CDR3 DNA follows: TGTGCCAGCAGCTTAGGGGGGCAGGTTAATGAAAAACTGTTTTTT. The encoded protein is CASSLGGQVNEKLFF.

This sequence joins TRBV7-6 and TRBJ2-1; 16 bases are shared with TRBD2. CDR1 is SGHVS, CDR2 FNYEAQ, per germline. The V segment lost 5 bases and the J segment 0 bases; nucleotides outside the gene matches: 4. This CDR3 is built from 18 residues. CDR3 sequence: CASSLGLAGGSSYNEQFF. CDR3 bases: TGTGCCAGCAGCCTGGGACTAGCGGGGGGGAGCTCCTACAATGAGCAGTTCTTC.

The chain has TRBV4-3 and TRBJ2-7, with 8 bases lining up with TRBD1. The ends lost 4 bases at V and 4 bases at J; junction bases unmatched: 6. Germline CDR1 LGHNA, CDR2 YSLEER. This CDR3 comprises 14 residues. The CDR3, as DNA: TGCGCCAGCAGCCCGGGACAGGCGGGATACGAGCAGTACTTC. Its protein is CASSPGQAGYEQYF.

This clone occurred many times. The J gene is TRBJ1-1, the V gene TRBV3-1 (or the pseudogene TRBV3-2), with TRBD1 matching over 7 bases. The germline CDR1 and CDR2 sequences are LGHDT and YNNKEL (reference sequence). With V trimmed by 0 bases and J by 9 bases, 19 bases remained unmatched. The CDR3 totals 18 residues. Here the CDR3 reads CASSQDRTNRGRENKAFF. The CDR3 nucleotides read TGTGCCAGCAGCCAAGACAGAACCAACAGGGGCAGGGAGAATAAAGCTTTCTTT.

The V and J genes are TRBV6-4 and TRBJ2-2, with 8 nucleotides matching TRBD1. Germline values: CDR1 MRHNA, CDR2 SNTAGT. The length of the CDR3 is 16 residues. V lost 6 bases and J lost 7; bases outside the gene matches: 13. The CDR3 DNA follows: TGTGCCAGCAGCAGAACAGGACAGGGAGCGTTCGGGGAGCTGTTTTTT. Translation: CASSRTGQGAFGELFF.

This clone appeared a single time. The CDR3 nucleotides read TGTGCCAGCAGCCAGCAGGGACTAGCGGGTCCCAGAAGCCACGAGCAGTACTTC. Protein product: CASSQQGLAGPRSHEQYF. The gene calls are TRBV13 and TRBJ2-7; TRBD2 matches at 12 bases. Germline loops: CDR1 PRHDT, CDR2 FYEKMQ (reference sequence). This CDR3 has 18 amino acids. Unmatched junction bases numbered 16, after V lost 5 bases and J lost 5 bases.

V and J are TRBV18 and TRBJ2-5; the D gene is possibly TRBD2 (5 bases). The V gene lost 2 bases and the J gene lost 9 bases, with 7 bases spanning the gap. Germline V CDR1 and CDR2: KGHSH, LQKENI. The CDR3 extends over 11 amino acids. The DNA of the CDR3 is TGTGCCAGCTCACCAATGGAGGCCCAGTACTTC. Translating gives CASSPMEAQYF.

The V and J genes are TRBV7-8 and TRBJ2-5; 11 positions agree with TRBD2. Germline CDR1 and CDR2: SGHVS and FQNEAQ. CDR3 length: 14 residues. The J segment lost 6 bases and the V segment lost 5 bases, leaving 5 bases of the junction unmatched. The CDR3 coding sequence is TGTGCCAGCAGCATTAGCGGGGGGGGCAAGACCCAGTACTTC. Protein sequence: CASSISGGGKTQYF.

This clone was picked up one time. This chain links TRBV28 with TRBJ2-4, with TRBD2 matching over 9 bases. V lost 5 bases, J lost 3 bases, and 5 bases stayed unmatched. CDR1 and CDR2 from the germline V gene are MDHEN and SYDVKM. The CDR3 covers 15 residues. CDR3 protein: CASSPVLAGKNIQYF. CDR3 in DNA: TGTGCCAGCAGTCCCGTACTAGCGGGCAAAAACATTCAGTACTTC.

This rearrangement joins TRBV15 to TRBJ2-1; 7 bases line up with TRBD1. Germline V gene sequence: CDR1 LNHNV, CDR2 YYDKDF (reference sequence). The trim removed 0 bases at V and 2 bases at J, leaving 7 bases unmatched. The CDR3 spans 17 residues. The CDR3 coding sequence is TGTGCCACCAGCAGAGATCTTAGGGACAGTCCCTACAATGAGCAGTTCTTC. It specifies CATSRDLRDSPYNEQFF.

This clone has just one count. V gene TRBV15 combines with J gene TRBJ2-5; 8 nucleotides agree with TRBD1. Germline loops: CDR1 LNHNV, CDR2 YYDKDF (reference sequence). Unmatched junction bases numbered 4, after V lost 8 bases and J lost 5 bases. This CDR3 contains 12 residues. CDR3 in DNA: TGTGCCACCTTACAGGGGGAGGAGACCCAGTACTTC. Protein sequence: CATLQGEETQYF.

The genes are TRBV28 and TRBJ1-2; 11 positions agree with TRBD1. Germline V gene data show CDR1 as MDHEN and CDR2 as SYDVKM. V was pared by 3 bases and J by 6 bases, with 9 bases of the junction left unmatched. The CDR3 covers 16 residues. The chain's CDR3 is CASSFGGQGGGDGYTF. CDR3 in DNA: TGTGCCAGCAGTTTCGGGGGACAGGGGGGAGGGGATGGCTACACCTTC.